Each of the 28 T cell receptor beta chains below was sequenced from the same sample in a study of siplizumab effects on memory and regulatory T cells. Assay: immunoSEQ multiplex PCR; the TCRdb copy retains only in-frame clones and omits some. This table has roughly 120,000 clones, roughly 94% appearing once. Sequencing was performed on non-Treg CD4+ T cells sorted from blood. These receptors were collected from a human donor in good health.

This rearrangement joins TRBV27 to TRBJ1-1; maybe TRBD1 (6 bases). The CDR3 covers 15 residues. Trimming removed 0 bases from V and 5 bases from J, with 13 bases in between. The germline V gene encodes CDR1 MNHEY and CDR2 SMNVEV (reference sequence). The CDR3, as DNA: TGTGCCAGCAGTTTATCTGGTATTCAGGGGACTGAAGCTTTCTTT. It encodes CASSLSGIQGTEAFF.

The rearrangement uses TRBV9 and TRBJ1-3, with no clear D. This CDR3 has 16 residues. Germline V gene lookup returns CDR1 SGDLS and CDR2 YYNGEE. Between the trimmed V and J ends, which lost 3 bases and 2 bases, there was a span of 15 bases. The CDR3 region has the DNA TGTGCCAGCAGCGCGACCCTGGGCGGGCCTGGAAACACCATATATTTT. Amino acids: CASSATLGGPGNTIYF.

The chain has TRBV6-9 and TRBJ2-7, with D possibly matching TRBD2 (5 bases). V lost 7 bases, J lost 0 bases, and 7 bases lay in between. The CDR3 is 12 residues long. Germline V CDR1 and CDR2: MNHGY, SVAAGI. The CDR3 sequence: CASISGSYEQYF. The CDR3 DNA sequence: TGTGCCAGCATAAGCGGCTCCTACGAGCAGTACTTC.

In its sample, this clone was seen once. The rearrangement links TRBV5-6 to TRBJ2-3; 7 nucleotides agree with TRBD2. V shed 2 bases and J 3 bases; nucleotides not matched to a gene: 3. The CDR3 consists of 14 residues. Looked up from germline, CDR1 is SGHDT and CDR2 is YYEEEE. The CDR3 sequence is CASSFPRGTDTQYF. Here the CDR3 DNA reads TGTGCCAGCAGCTTCCCGCGGGGGACAGATACGCAGTATTTT.

The chain carries TRBV7-9 and TRBJ1-5; a possible D gene is TRBD1 (5 bases). CDR1 and CDR2 (germline): SEHNR, FQNEAQ (reference sequence). There are 13 residues in the CDR3. V lost 4 bases, J lost 5 bases, and 9 bases lay in between. Here the CDR3 reads CASSSLQDQPQHF. CDR3 DNA: TGTGCCAGCAGCTCGTTACAGGATCAGCCCCAGCATTTT.

The chain uses TRBV18 and TRBJ1-1, with 8 nucleotides matching TRBD1. CDR3 length: 15 residues. The ends lost 2 bases at V and 5 bases at J; junction bases unmatched: 7. Germline V gene data show CDR1 as KGHSH and CDR2 as LQKENI. This CDR3 is CASSPNDRGVTEAFF. The CDR3 DNA follows: TGTGCCAGCTCACCAAATGACAGGGGTGTTACTGAAGCTTTCTTT.

The chain carries TRBV6-5 and TRBJ2-2; no clear D gene. Germline V gene lookup returns CDR1 MNHEY and CDR2 SVGAGI. The V gene lost 8 bases and the J gene lost 3 bases, with 7 bases spanning the gap. This CDR3 has 12 residues. This CDR3 is CASSRDTGELFF. CDR3 in DNA: TGTGCCAGCTCTCGTGACACCGGGGAGCTGTTTTTT.

V is TRBV7-9 and J is TRBJ1-1; perhaps TRBD1 as D (5 bases). Germline CDR1 is SEHNR and CDR2 is FQNEAQ (reference sequence). The V gene lost 8 bases and the J gene lost 8 bases, with 9 bases spanning the gap. The CDR3 sequence is 10 residues long. CDR3 loop: CASGDREAFF. CDR3 in DNA: TGTGCCAGCGGAGACAGAGAAGCTTTCTTT.

The genes are TRBV6-6 and TRBJ1-1; unclear D gene. Trimming pared 5 bases from V and 0 bases from J, leaving 10 bases between. CDR1 and CDR2 (germline): MNHNY, SVGAGI (reference sequence). The CDR3 sequence is 14 residues long. CDR3 nucleotide sequence: TGTGCCAGCAGTCTCCCCGGGATGAACACTGAAGCTTTCTTT. Residues: CASSLPGMNTEAFF.

This chain connects TRBV7-7 to TRBJ2-3; D is unresolved. Germline V lookup: CDR1 SSHAT, CDR2 FNYEAQ (reference sequence). This CDR3 region has 13 residues. V shed 1 base and J shed 2 bases, with 4 bases lying between them. The CDR3 is CASSLVYTDTQYF. DNA of the CDR3: TGTGCCAGCAGCTTAGTTTACACAGATACGCAGTATTTT.

The J gene is TRBJ1-5, the V gene TRBV6-1; D possibly corresponds to TRBD1 (5 bases). V was shortened by 4 bases and J by 4 bases, with 11 bases between the two germline ends. CDR3 length equals 14 residues. The germline gives CDR1 MNHNS, CDR2 SASEGT. CDR3 protein: CASSGHAGNQPQHF. Written as DNA, the CDR3 is TGTGCCAGCAGTGGACACGCAGGGAATCAGCCCCAGCATTTT.

This clone occurred once. The rearrangement uses TRBV7-9 and TRBJ2-7; D is ambiguous. Germline V lookup: CDR1 SEHNR, CDR2 FQNEAQ (reference sequence). Trimming took off 6 bases at V and 0 bases at J, with 6 bases between the two ends. The CDR3 loop spans 12 amino acids. CDR3 in amino acids: CASSGGSYEQYF. The CDR3, as DNA: TGTGCCAGCAGTGGCGGCTCCTACGAGCAGTACTTC.

For the CDR3, the DNA is TGTGCCAGCAGTGAACCTTCACGTGGCTACACCTTC. The encoded protein is CASSEPSRGYTF. The V and J genes are TRBV25-1 and TRBJ1-2; D is uncertain. The CDR3 is 12 amino acids. V lost 2 bases and J lost 7, with 8 bases in between. Germline CDR1 reads MGHDK; CDR2 reads SYGVNS.

The rearrangement joins TRBV12-5 to TRBJ2-5; 7 bases are a match to TRBD1. The CDR3 is 18 amino acids. The V gene's germline CDR1 is LGHNT and CDR2 FRNRAP. V lost 4 bases, J lost 5 bases, and 19 bases stayed unmatched. The chain's CDR3 is CASGYFHGDSWVFETQYF. The CDR3 DNA is TGTGCTAGTGGTTACTTCCACGGGGACAGCTGGGTATTCGAGACCCAGTACTTC.

The count of this clone is one. The gene calls are TRBV10-3 and TRBJ2-1; tentatively, D is TRBD1 (6 bases). Germline lookup yields CDR1 ENHRY and CDR2 SYGVKD. Trimming took off 3 bases at V and 4 bases at J, with 13 bases between the two ends. The CDR3 contains 15 residues. CDR3 nucleotides: TGTGCCATCAGTGATGGTCCAGGGGCGTACAATGAGCAGTTCTTC. This codes for CAISDGPGAYNEQFF.

The rearrangement joins TRBV30 to TRBJ2-2; D gene unclear. The CDR3 loop spans 11 amino acids. CDR1 and CDR2 (germline): GTSNPN, SVGIG (reference sequence). Trimming removed 6 bases at V and 0 bases at J, with 2 bases between. The CDR3: CACANTGELFF. In DNA, the CDR3 is TGTGCCTGCGCGAACACCGGGGAGCTGTTTTTT.

V is TRBV5-8 and J is TRBJ1-2; no reliable D call. Germline CDR1 is SGHTS and CDR2 is YDEGEE. V was trimmed by 4 bases and J by 5 bases, leaving 3 bases between them. The CDR3 contains 10 residues. The CDR3 DNA is TGTGCCAGCAGCCGGTATGGCTACACCTTC. Amino acid sequence: CASSRYGYTF. Full variable domain (missing parts from reference TRBV5-8 and TRBJ1-2): EAGVTQSPTHLIKTRGQQATLRCSPISGHTSVYWYQQALGLGLQFLLWYDEGEERNRGNFPPRFSGRQFPNYSSELNVNALELEDSALYLCASSRYGYTFGSGTRLTVV.

In DNA, the CDR3 is TGTGCCAGCAGTGATGGACCCAGCGGGGTCTCCAATCAGCCCCAGCATTTT. Translation gives CASSDGPSGVSNQPQHF. The chain has TRBV6-1 and TRBJ1-5; D not resolved. This CDR3 has 17 amino acids. V gave up 3 bases and J gave up 3 bases, with 18 bases separating them. The V gene's germline CDR1 is MNHNS and CDR2 SASEGT.

The chain joins TRBV30 to TRBJ1-5; D is ambiguous. V was cut by 1 base and J by 0 bases, with 4 bases left in between. The CDR3 extends over 13 amino acids. Per germline, CDR1 GTSNPN and CDR2 SVGIG (reference sequence). CDR3 sequence reads: CAWSGGSNQPQHF. In nucleotides, the CDR3 is TGTGCCTGGAGTGGCGGTAGCAATCAGCCCCAGCATTTT.

The rearrangement links TRBV11-3 to TRBJ2-2; 9 bases are a match to TRBD1. CDR3 size: 18 residues. V gave up 5 bases and J gave up 0 bases; unmatched junction bases: 10. From germline, CDR1 is SGHNT and CDR2 YENEEA. The CDR3 spells CASSLGGWDRANTGELFF. For the CDR3, the DNA is TGTGCCAGCAGCCTTGGAGGTTGGGACAGGGCGAACACCGGGGAGCTGTTTTTT.

The chain joins TRBV4-1 to TRBJ2-7; D not certain. Germline V gene lookup returns CDR1 MGHRA and CDR2 YSYEKL. The CDR3 spans 13 residues. V shed 1 base and J shed 3 bases, with 7 bases lying between them. CDR3 nucleotides: TGCGCCAGCAGCCAAGTTTGGAGCTACGAGCAGTACTTC. It translates to CASSQVWSYEQYF.

This chain uses TRBV13 with TRBJ1-3; no definite D call. The CDR3 consists of 17 residues. Trimming shortened V by 5 bases and J by 0 bases, and 17 bases separated the two germline ends. Germline-derived CDR1 and CDR2 are PRHDT and FYEKMQ (reference sequence). CDR3 amino acids: CASSPRAYLFSGNTIYF. The CDR3 coding sequence is TGTGCCAGCAGCCCTAGGGCGTACCTCTTCTCTGGAAACACCATATATTTT.

The rearrangement joins TRBV5-1 to TRBJ2-2, with 11 bases lining up with TRBD2. The CDR3 has 14 residues. J was trimmed by 6 bases and V by 7 bases; bases with no gene match: 5. From germline, CDR1 is SGHRS and CDR2 YFSETQ. CDR3 in amino acids: CASYTSGGSGELFF. CDR3 DNA sequence: TGCGCCAGCTACACTAGCGGGGGTTCCGGGGAGCTGTTTTTT.

This rearrangement joins TRBV21-1 to TRBJ2-3; the DNA was not compared with TRBD2, the D call given in the table. TRBV21-1 is a pseudogene. CDR3 length: 15 amino acids. CDR3 in amino acids: CASSKVPLRRDTQYF. CDR3 coding DNA: TGTGCCAGCAGCAAAGTCCCCCTAAGGAGGGATACGCAGTATTTT.

The chain joins TRBV6-1 to TRBJ2-3; the match to TRBD2 covers 8 bases. Trimming removed 7 bases from V and 3 bases from J; junction bases left unmatched: 6. CDR1 is MNHNS, CDR2 SASEGT, per germline. The CDR3 length is 14 residues. The CDR3 DNA reads TGTGCCAGCATTCCGAGCGGGAGAACAGATACGCAGTATTTT. Translated: CASIPSGRTDTQYF.

The V and J genes are TRBV5-8 and TRBJ1-1; D is unresolved. Germline CDR1 reads SGHTS; CDR2 reads YDEGEE. CDR3 length equals 14 residues. Trimming pared 1 base from V and 1 base from J, leaving 8 bases between. Here the CDR3 DNA reads TGTGCCAGCAGCTTGTCCCTCAGGAACACTGAAGCTTTCTTT. This encodes CASSLSLRNTEAFF.

This clone was recorded only once. This chain uses TRBV10-3 with TRBJ2-7; TRBD1 aligns across 8 bases. The V segment lost 1 base and the J segment 2 bases; nucleotides outside the gene matches: 4. The length of the CDR3 is 15 residues. Germline lookup yields CDR1 ENHRY and CDR2 SYGVKD. CDR3 amino acids: CAISEYRTGTYEQYF. In DNA form, the CDR3 reads TGTGCCATCAGTGAGTATCGGACAGGGACCTACGAGCAGTACTTC.

The V gene is TRBV11-1, the J gene TRBJ2-1; D remains ambiguous. Germline CDR1 is SGHAT and CDR2 is FQDESV (reference sequence). CDR3 size: 14 residues. Between the trimmed V and J ends, which lost 2 bases and 9 bases, there was a span of 14 bases. The CDR3 nucleotides read TGTGCCAGCAGCTTAACCCTCATGAAAGGTGAGCAGTTCTTC. This gives the protein CASSLTLMKGEQFF. Looking up the rest from reference TRBV11-1 and TRBJ2-1 gives the full variable domain: EAEVAQSPRYKITEKSQAVAFWCDPISGHATLYWYRQILGQGPELLVQFQDESVVDDSQLPKDRFSAERLKGVDSTLKIQPAELGDSAMYLCASSLTLMKGEQFFGPGTRLTVL.